The rows below give T cell receptor beta chains drawn from one sample of a study of human CD8 memory T cell subsets. TCRdb reprocessed the 5' RACE reads and keeps a single row for each CDR3 protein, giving no DNA. The record lists around 10,000 distinct CDR3 sequences, of which the ten most abundant hold around a fifth. The sample was CD8+ T cells from PBMCs. These receptors all stem from a human donor in good health. Both conserved end residues are part of each CDR3. Some rows have no size entry. The others give once, few or many, or a class for an expanded clone.

clone_size j_call v_call cdr3_aa
NA TRBJ2-7 TRBV2 CASSDVGQGDEQYF
NA TRBJ2-1 TRBV4-3 CASSQGLGEAYNEQFF
medium-sized TRBJ2-3 TRBV6-4 CASSDSLGSDTQYF
NA TRBJ2-2 TRBV2 CASSEGQGRTGELFF
medium-sized TRBJ1-4 TRBV6-5 CASGYPQGNEKLFF
NA TRBJ2-3 TRBV29-1 CSVVSFRGDDLSDTQYF
medium-sized TRBJ2-1 TRBV29-1 CSVDVGGAYNEQFF
NA TRBJ1-4 TRBV6-4 CHMATGESNEKLFF
NA TRBJ2-3 TRBV6-4 CASSDKEGADTQYF
NA TRBJ2-1 TRBV12-3/TRBV12-4 CASSSPGEHHNEQFF
NA TRBJ2-1 TRBV20-1 CSARETSATYNEQFF
NA TRBJ2-2 TRBV19 CATLSGSGGELFF
NA TRBJ1-5 TRBV2 CASSEPRLGDQPQHF
NA TRBJ2-3 TRBV7-2 CASTGGNTDTQYF
NA TRBJ1-5 TRBV7-8 CASSLEGDNQPQHF